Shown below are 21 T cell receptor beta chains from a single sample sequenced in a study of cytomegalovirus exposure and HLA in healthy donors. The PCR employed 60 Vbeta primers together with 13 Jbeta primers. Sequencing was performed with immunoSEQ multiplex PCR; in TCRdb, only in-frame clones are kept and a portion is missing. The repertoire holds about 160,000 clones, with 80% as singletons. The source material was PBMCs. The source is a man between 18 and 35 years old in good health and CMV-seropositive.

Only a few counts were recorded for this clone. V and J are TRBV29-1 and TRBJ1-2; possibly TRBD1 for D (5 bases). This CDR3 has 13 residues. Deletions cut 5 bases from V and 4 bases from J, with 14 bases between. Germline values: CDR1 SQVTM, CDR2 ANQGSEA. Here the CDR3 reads CSVLDRGSYGYTF. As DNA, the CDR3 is TGCAGCGTTTTGGATCGGGGGAGCTATGGCTACACCTTC.

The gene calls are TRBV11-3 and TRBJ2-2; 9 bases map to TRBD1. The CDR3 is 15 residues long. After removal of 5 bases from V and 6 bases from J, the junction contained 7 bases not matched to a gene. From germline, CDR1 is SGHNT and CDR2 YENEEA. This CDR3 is CASSPPGQGSGELFF. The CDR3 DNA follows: TGTGCCAGCAGCCCCCCGGGACAGGGCTCCGGGGAGCTGTTTTTT.

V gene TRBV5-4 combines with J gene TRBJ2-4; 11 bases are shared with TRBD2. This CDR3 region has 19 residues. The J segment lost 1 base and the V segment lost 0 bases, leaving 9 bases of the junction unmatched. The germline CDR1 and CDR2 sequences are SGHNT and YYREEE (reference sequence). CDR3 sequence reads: CASSLGSTSGSMAKNIQYF. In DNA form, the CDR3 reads TGTGCCAGCAGCTTGGGTAGTACTAGCGGGAGTATGGCCAAAAACATTCAGTACTTC.

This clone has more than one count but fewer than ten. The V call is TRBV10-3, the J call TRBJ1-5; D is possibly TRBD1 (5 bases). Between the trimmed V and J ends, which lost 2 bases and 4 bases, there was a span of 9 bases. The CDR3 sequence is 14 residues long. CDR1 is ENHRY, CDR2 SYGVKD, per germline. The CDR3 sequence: CAISEGQGNQPQHF. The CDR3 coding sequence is TGTGCCATCAGTGAGGGCCAGGGTAATCAGCCCCAGCATTTT.

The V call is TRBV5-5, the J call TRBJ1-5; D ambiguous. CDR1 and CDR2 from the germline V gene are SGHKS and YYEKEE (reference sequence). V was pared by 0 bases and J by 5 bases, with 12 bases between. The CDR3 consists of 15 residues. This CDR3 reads CASSLGEVGHQPQHF. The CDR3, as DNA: TGTGCCAGCAGCTTGGGGGAGGTCGGGCATCAGCCCCAGCATTTT.

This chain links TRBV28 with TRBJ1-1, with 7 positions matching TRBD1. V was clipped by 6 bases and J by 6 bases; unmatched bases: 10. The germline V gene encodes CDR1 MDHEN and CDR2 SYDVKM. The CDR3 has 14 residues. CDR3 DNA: TGTGCCAGCAGCCCCGAGGACAGGTTTGCTGAAGCTTTCTTT. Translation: CASSPEDRFAEAFF.

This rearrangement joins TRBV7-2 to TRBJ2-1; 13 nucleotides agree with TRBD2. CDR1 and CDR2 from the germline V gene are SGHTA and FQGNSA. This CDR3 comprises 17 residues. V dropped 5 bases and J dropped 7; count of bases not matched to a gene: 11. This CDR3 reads CASSPRRLAGGSNEQFF. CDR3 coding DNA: TGTGCCAGCAGCCCTCGAAGACTAGCGGGGGGATCGAATGAGCAGTTCTTC. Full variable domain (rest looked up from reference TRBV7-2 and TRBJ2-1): GAGVSQSPSNKVTEKGKDVELRCDPISGHTALYWYRQSLGQGLEFLIYFQGNSAPDKSGLPSDRFSAERTGGSVSTLTIQRTQQEDSAVYLCASSPRRLAGGSNEQFFGPGTRLTVL.

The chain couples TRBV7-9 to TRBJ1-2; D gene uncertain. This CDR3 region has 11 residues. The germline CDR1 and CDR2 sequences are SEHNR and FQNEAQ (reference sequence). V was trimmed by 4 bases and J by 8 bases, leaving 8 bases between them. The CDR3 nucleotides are TGTGCCAGCAGCTATGGGAGCGGCTACACCTTC. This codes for CASSYGSGYTF.

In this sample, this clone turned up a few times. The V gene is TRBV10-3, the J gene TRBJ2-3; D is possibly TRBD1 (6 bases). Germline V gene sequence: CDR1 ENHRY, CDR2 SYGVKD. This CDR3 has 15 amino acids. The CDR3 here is CAVSTRDTFTDTQYF. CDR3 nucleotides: TGTGCTGTTTCCACCCGGGACACATTCACAGATACGCAGTATTTT.

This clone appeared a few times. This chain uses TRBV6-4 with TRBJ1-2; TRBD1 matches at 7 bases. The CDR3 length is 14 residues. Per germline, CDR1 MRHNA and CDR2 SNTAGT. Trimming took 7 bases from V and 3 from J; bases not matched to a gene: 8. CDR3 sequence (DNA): TGTGCCAGCAACTTGAACAGGGGAGACTATGGCTACACCTTC. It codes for CASNLNRGDYGYTF.

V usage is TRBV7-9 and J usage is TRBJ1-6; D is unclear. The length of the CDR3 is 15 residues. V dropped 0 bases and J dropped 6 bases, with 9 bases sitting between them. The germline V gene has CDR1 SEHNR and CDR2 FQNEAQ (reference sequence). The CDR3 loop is CASSLARGVNSPLHF. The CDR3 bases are TGTGCCAGCAGCTTAGCGCGCGGAGTTAATTCACCCCTCCACTTT.

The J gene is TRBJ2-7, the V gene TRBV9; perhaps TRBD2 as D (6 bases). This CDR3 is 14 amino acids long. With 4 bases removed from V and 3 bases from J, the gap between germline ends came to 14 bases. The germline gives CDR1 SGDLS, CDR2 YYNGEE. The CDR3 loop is CASSFSGSFYEQYF. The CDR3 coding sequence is TGTGCCAGCAGCTTTAGCGGTTCTTTCTACGAGCAGTACTTC.

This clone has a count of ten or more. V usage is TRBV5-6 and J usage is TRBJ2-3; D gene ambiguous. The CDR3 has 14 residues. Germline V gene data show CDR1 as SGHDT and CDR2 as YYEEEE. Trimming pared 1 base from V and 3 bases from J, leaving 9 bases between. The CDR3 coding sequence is TGTGCCAGCAGCTTGACCCTAGATACAGATACGCAGTATTTT. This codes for CASSLTLDTDTQYF.

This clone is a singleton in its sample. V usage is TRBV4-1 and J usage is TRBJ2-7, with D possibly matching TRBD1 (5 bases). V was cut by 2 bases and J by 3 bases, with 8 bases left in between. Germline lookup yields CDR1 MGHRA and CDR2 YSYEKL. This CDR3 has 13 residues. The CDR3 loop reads CASSQRQGYEQYF. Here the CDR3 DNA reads TGCGCCAGCAGCCAACGGCAGGGCTACGAGCAGTACTTC.

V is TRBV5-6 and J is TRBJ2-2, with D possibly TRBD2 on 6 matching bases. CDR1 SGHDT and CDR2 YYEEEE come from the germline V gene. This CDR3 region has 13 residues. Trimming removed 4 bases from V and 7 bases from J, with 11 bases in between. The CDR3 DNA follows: TGTGCCAGCAGCGCCCAGGGAGGCGGGGAGCTGTTTTTT. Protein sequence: CASSAQGGGELFF. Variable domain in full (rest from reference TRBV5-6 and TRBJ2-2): DAGVTQSPTHLIKTRGQQVTLRCSPKSGHDTVSWYQQALGQGPQFIFQYYEEEERQRGNFPDRFSGHQFPNYSSELNVNALLLGDSALYLCASSAQGGGELFFGEGSRLTVL.

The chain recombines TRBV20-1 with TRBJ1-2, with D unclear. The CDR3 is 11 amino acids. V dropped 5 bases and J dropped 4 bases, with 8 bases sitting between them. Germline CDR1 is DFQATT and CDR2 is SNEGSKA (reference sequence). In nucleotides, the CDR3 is TGCAGTGCTTTACTTTCCTATGGCTACACCTTC. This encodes CSALLSYGYTF.

CDR3 in DNA: TGTGCCAGCAGCTTTCAGGGGGCCGCTGGGGCCAACGTCCTGACTTTC. Translating it yields CASSFQGAAGANVLTF. V usage is TRBV5-8 and J usage is TRBJ2-6; 8 bases map to TRBD1. Germline CDR1 SGHTS, CDR2 YDEGEE. The V and J ends lost 2 bases and 2 bases, in that order; junction bases with no gene match: 3. The CDR3 is 16 residues long. Complete variable domain (other parts from reference TRBV5-8 and TRBJ2-6): EAGVTQSPTHLIKTRGQQATLRCSPISGHTSVYWYQQALGLGLQFLLWYDEGEERNRGNFPPRFSGRQFPNYSSELNVNALELEDSALYLCASSFQGAAGANVLTFGAGSRLTVL.

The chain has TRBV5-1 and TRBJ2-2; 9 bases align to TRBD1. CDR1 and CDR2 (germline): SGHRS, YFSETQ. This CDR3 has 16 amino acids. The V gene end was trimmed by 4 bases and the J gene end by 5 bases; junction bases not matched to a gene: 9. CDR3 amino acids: CASSPTGTGLTGELFF. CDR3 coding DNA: TGCGCCAGCAGCCCTACCGGGACAGGGTTAACCGGGGAGCTGTTTTTT.

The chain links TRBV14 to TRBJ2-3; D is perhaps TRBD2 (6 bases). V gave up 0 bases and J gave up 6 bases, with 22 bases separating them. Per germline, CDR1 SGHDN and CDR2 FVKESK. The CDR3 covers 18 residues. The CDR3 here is CASSQDRGLWFSGDTQYF. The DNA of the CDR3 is TGTGCCAGCAGCCAAGACCGAGGACTATGGTTCTCAGGGGATACGCAGTATTTT. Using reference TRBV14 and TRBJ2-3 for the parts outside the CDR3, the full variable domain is EAGVTQFPSHSVIEKGQTVTLRCDPISGHDNLYWYRRVMGKEIKFLLHFVKESKQDESGMPNNRFLAERTGGTYSTLKVQPAELEDSGVYFCASSQDRGLWFSGDTQYFGPGTRLTVL.

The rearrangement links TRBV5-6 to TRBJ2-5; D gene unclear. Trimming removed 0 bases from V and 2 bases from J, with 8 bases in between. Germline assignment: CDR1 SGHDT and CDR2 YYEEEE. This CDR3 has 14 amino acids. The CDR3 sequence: CASSLGLAQETQYF. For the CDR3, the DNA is TGTGCCAGCAGCTTGGGCTTAGCTCAAGAGACCCAGTACTTC.

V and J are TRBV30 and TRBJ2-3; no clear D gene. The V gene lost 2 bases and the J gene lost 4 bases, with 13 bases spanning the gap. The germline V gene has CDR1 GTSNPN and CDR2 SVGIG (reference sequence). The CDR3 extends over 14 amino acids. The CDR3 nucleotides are TGTGCCTGGAGTCCCAGTTCCCAGGCAGATACGCAGTATTTT. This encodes CAWSPSSQADTQYF.